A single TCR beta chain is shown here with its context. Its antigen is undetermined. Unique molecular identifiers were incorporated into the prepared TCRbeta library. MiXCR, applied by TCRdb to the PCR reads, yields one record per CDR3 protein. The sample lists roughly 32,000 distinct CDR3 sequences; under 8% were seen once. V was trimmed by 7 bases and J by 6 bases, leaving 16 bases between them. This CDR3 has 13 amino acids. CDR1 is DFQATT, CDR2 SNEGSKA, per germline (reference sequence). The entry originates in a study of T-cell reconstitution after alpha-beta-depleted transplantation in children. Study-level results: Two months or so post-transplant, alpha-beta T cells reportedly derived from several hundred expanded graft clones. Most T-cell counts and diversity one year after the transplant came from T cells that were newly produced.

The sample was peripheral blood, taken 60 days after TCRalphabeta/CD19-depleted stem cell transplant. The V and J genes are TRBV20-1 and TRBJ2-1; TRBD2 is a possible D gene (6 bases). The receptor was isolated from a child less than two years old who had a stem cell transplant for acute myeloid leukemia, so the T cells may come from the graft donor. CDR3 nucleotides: TGCAGTGGCCCCCGGGGGAGCGGCAATGAGCAGTTCTTC. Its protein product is CSGPRGSGNEQFF.